The 8 T cell receptor beta chains given below trace back to one sample, sequenced in a study of type 1 regulatory T cells. For these receptors, no antigen is known. TCRdb itself ran the reads through MiXCR, one entry per CDR3 protein. The table records roughly 46,000 distinct CDR3 sequences, less than 15% of them present only once. Sequenced: cultured non-Tr1 T cells, either the whole culture or a sorted T cell fraction (not recorded which). Receptor source: a human donor in good health.

This clonotype appeared a few times. The chain is built from TRBV5-1 and TRBJ2-3; TRBD2 is a possible D gene (6 bases). The CDR3 has 14 amino acids. Germline V gene lookup returns CDR1 SGHRS and CDR2 YFSETQ. Trimming removed 0 bases from V and 4 bases from J, with 9 bases in between. This CDR3 is CASSLVRGPDTQYF. In DNA form, the CDR3 reads TGCGCCAGCAGCTTGGTGCGGGGTCCAGATACGCAGTATTTT.

This chain uses TRBV20-1 with TRBJ2-1; 7 nucleotides agree with TRBD2. The junction had 2 bases not matched to a gene; V was cut back by 0 bases and J by 0 bases. The CDR3 length is 15 residues. Germline lookup yields CDR1 DFQATT and CDR2 SNEGSKA (reference sequence). CDR3 residues: CSARDPSGSYNEQFF. CDR3 sequence (DNA): TGCAGTGCTAGAGATCCTAGCGGCTCCTACAATGAGCAGTTCTTC.

As to this clonotype: One junction end does not reproduce the germline sequence, and a read error may be involved. The V and J genes are TRBV7-9 and TRBJ1-4, with D unclear. CDR1 is SEHNR, CDR2 FQNEAQ, per germline (reference sequence). CDR3 length: 14 amino acids. The CDR3 bases are TGTGCCGGCAGCTTACCTGACTGGGATGAAAAACTGTTTTTT. Translating gives CAGSLPDWDEKLFF.

This clonotype was counted many times. This sequence joins TRBV5-1 and TRBJ2-7, with 10 nucleotides matching TRBD2. The germline V gene has CDR1 SGHRS and CDR2 YFSETQ. The J segment lost 6 bases and the V segment lost 2 bases, leaving 8 bases of the junction unmatched. CDR3 length: 15 amino acids. This chain's CDR3 is CASSLLPSGSVEQYF. DNA of the CDR3: TGCGCCAGCAGCTTACTTCCTAGCGGGAGTGTCGAGCAGTACTTC. Using reference TRBV5-1 and TRBJ2-7 for the parts outside the CDR3, the full variable domain is KAGVTQTPRYLIKTRGQQVTLSCSPISGHRSVSWYQQTPGQGLQFLFEYFSETQRNKGNFPGRFSGRQFSNSRSEMNVSTLELGDSALYLCASSLLPSGSVEQYFGPGTRLTVT.

Only a few counts were recorded for this clonotype. This is likely a read error, given that the CDR3 carries no conserved phenylalanine or tryptophan at its end. The chain couples TRBV28 to TRBJ2-7; D perhaps matches TRBD2 (5 bases). Trimming stripped 2 bases from V and 5 bases from J, with 16 bases between. Germline V CDR1 and CDR2: MDHEN, SYDVKM. The CDR3 runs 15 residues. The CDR3 here is CASSLPALGKDEQYL. The CDR3 nucleotides read TGTGCCAGCAGTTTACCGGCGCTCGGGAAGGACGAGCAGTACCTC.

The chain uses TRBV5-4 and TRBJ2-6; D is perhaps TRBD2 (7 bases). V shed 5 bases and J shed 0 bases, with 21 bases lying between them. CDR3 length equals 19 residues. Germline lookup yields CDR1 SGHNT and CDR2 YYREEE (reference sequence). In DNA form, the CDR3 reads TGTGCCAGCAGTTCCGGCGGGGGCGCCACATACTCTGGGGCCAACGTCCTGACTTTC. Encoded protein: CASSSGGGATYSGANVLTF.

This clonotype was counted ten times or more. CDR3 protein: CSARTGGYGYTF. In DNA form, the CDR3 reads TGCAGTGCTCGGACAGGGGGATATGGCTACACCTTC. The rearrangement uses TRBV20-1 and TRBJ1-2, with TRBD1 matching over 10 bases. CDR1 is DFQATT and CDR2 is SNEGSKA in the germline V gene (reference sequence). Trimming cost V 5 bases and J 5 bases; bases outside gene matches: 2. CDR3 length equals 12 residues.

This clonotype was counted many times. CDR3 sequence: CASSSSGTATNYGYTF. CDR3 DNA: TGTGCCAGCAGTTCAAGTGGGACAGCTACTAACTATGGCTACACCTTC. V and J are TRBV28 and TRBJ1-2, with TRBD1 matching 7 bases. Germline V CDR1 and CDR2: MDHEN, SYDVKM. The junction had 8 bases not matched to a gene; V was cut back by 4 bases and J by 0 bases. This CDR3 is built from 16 residues.